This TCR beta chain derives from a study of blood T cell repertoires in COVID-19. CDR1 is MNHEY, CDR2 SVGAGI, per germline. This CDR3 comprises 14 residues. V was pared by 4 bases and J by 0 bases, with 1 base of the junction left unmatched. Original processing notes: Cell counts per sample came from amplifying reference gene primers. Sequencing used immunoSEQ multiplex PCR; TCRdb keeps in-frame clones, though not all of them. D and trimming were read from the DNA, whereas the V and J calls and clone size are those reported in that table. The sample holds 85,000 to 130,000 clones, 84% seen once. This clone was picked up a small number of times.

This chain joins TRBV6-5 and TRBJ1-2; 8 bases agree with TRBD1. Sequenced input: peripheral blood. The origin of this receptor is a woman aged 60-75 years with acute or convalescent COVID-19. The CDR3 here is CASSLGQANYGYTF. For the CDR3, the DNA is TGTGCCAGCAGTTTGGGACAGGCTAACTATGGCTACACCTTC.